Shown below are 26 T cell receptor beta chains from a single sample sequenced in a study of blood T cells in healthy people across ages. Through a sample-barcoded 5' primer and a J-beta primer mix, a second PCR was run for about 6 to 11 cycles. TCRdb recomputed calls from the 5' RACE reads with MiXCR, one row per CDR3 protein. The sample records about 930,000 distinct CDR3 sequences, about 28% being singletons. The sample also formed part of further work on T cells of mothers and their children.

The sample comprised blood. Source of these receptors: a woman in her forties in good health.

This clonotype showed up many times. The gene calls are TRBV4-1 and TRBJ1-1; D is perhaps TRBD1 (5 bases). Trimming cost V 4 bases and J 1 base, with 10 bases left between them. The CDR3 sequence is 14 residues long. Germline V lookup: CDR1 MGHRA, CDR2 YSYEKL. The CDR3 DNA is TGCGCCAGCAGCCGACCCGACAGGAACACTGAAGCTTTCTTT. Amino acids: CASSRPDRNTEAFF.

The chain links TRBV24-1 to TRBJ2-3, with TRBD2 matching 8 bases. The CDR3 totals 21 residues. The ends lost 0 bases at V and 3 bases at J; junction bases unmatched: 19. Germline assignment: CDR1 KGHDR and CDR2 SFDVKD. This chain's CDR3 is CATSDLPGGAGNWLRTDTQYF. CDR3 nucleotide sequence: TGTGCCACCAGTGATTTGCCGGGGGGGGCGGGGAATTGGCTGAGAACAGATACGCAGTATTTT.

There are a few counts of this clonotype. The genes are TRBV9 and TRBJ2-4, with D possibly being TRBD1 or TRBD2 (5 bases each). CDR1 is SGDLS and CDR2 is YYNGEE in the germline V gene. The CDR3 is 13 amino acids. Trimming stripped 0 bases from V and 7 bases from J, with 8 bases between. The CDR3 coding sequence is TGTGCCAGCAGCGTAGATGAGGGGAACATTCAGTACTTC. It translates to CASSVDEGNIQYF.

This clonotype turned up a few times. Mismatch with germline at one junction end may stem from a read error. In DNA form, the CDR3 reads TGCGCCAGCAGCTTGGACGTCAGCCCTAACTATGGCTACACCTTC. This gives the protein CASSLDVSPNYGYTF. J is TRBJ1-2 and V is TRBV5-5; D not resolved. This CDR3 contains 15 residues. The germline CDR1 and CDR2 sequences are SGHKS and YYEKEE (reference sequence).

The CDR3 is CASSRLGQNTEAFF. The CDR3 DNA sequence: TGTGCCAGCAGTCGGTTGGGACAGAACACTGAAGCTTTCTTT. This chain joins TRBV12-3 or TRBV12-4 and TRBJ1-1, with D perhaps matching TRBD1 (6 bases). Trimming stripped 5 bases from V and 1 base from J, with 11 bases between. The CDR3 has 14 residues.

As to this clonotype: A much larger clone lies one base from this, so it may be a read error. J is TRBJ2-1 and V is TRBV7-2; 7 bases are a match to TRBD2. Germline assignment: CDR1 SGHTA and CDR2 FQGNSA. V lost 4 bases, J lost 2 bases, and 8 bases stayed unmatched. The CDR3 runs 16 residues. CDR3 nucleotide sequence: TGTGCCAGCAGCTCAAGACGGGGGGAAGCCTACAATGAGCAGTTCTTC. Its protein product is CASSSRRGEAYNEQFF.

The rearrangement links TRBV20-1 to TRBJ1-1; 7 nucleotides line up with TRBD1. This CDR3 has 13 residues. Per germline, CDR1 DFQATT and CDR2 SNEGSKA (reference sequence). V was clipped by 3 bases and J by 5 bases; unmatched bases: 6. The CDR3 region has the DNA TGCAGTGCTAGGTACGACAGGGAAACTGAAGCTTTCTTT. Amino acids: CSARYDRETEAFF.

The gene calls are TRBV9 and TRBJ2-5; TRBD2 might be the D (5 bases). Trimming took 7 bases from V and 4 from J, leaving 17 bases between them. Germline V gives CDR1 SGDLS, CDR2 YYNGEE. This CDR3 region has 14 residues. CDR3 amino acids: CASQREGWAETQYF. CDR3 coding DNA: TGTGCCAGCCAGCGCGAGGGTTGGGCAGAGACCCAGTACTTC. Combining the CDR3 with reference TRBV9 and TRBJ2-5 gives the whole variable domain DSGVTQTPKHLITATGQRVTLRCSPRSGDLSVYWYQQSLDQGLQFLIQYYNGEERAKGNILERFSAQQFPDLHSELNLSSLELGDSALYFCASQREGWAETQYFGPGTRLLVL.

The chain links TRBV20-1 to TRBJ2-5; the match to TRBD2 covers 13 bases. V trimming: 0 bases; J trimming: 10 bases; junction bases outside the gene matches: 2. This CDR3 contains 13 residues. Looked up from germline, CDR1 is DFQATT and CDR2 is SNEGSKA (reference sequence). CDR3 nucleotide sequence: TGCAGTGCTAGAGATGGACTAGCGGGGGACCAGTACTTC. This encodes CSARDGLAGDQYF.

This chain joins TRBV20-1 and TRBJ2-5; tentatively, D is TRBD1 or TRBD2 (5 bases each). The V end was cut by 5 bases, the J end by 13 bases, with 23 bases between. Germline assignment: CDR1 DFQATT and CDR2 SNEGSKA (reference sequence). This CDR3 contains 13 residues. The CDR3 is CSAGRAGTHERYF. CDR3 in DNA: TGCAGTGCTGGACGGGCAGGGACCCACGAGCGGTACTTC.

The chain links TRBV7-6 to TRBJ1-3; no definite D call. Trimming shortened V by 1 base and J by 3 bases, and 10 bases separated the two germline ends. The CDR3 has 15 amino acids. Germline V gene lookup returns CDR1 SGHVS and CDR2 FNYEAQ. Written as DNA, the CDR3 is TGTGCCAGCAGCTTAGGGAGCGTTAATGGAAACACCATATATTTT. Its protein is CASSLGSVNGNTIYF.

There are a few counts of this clonotype. The V call is TRBV28, the J call TRBJ1-1; TRBD1 aligns across 8 bases. The CDR3 is made up of 14 amino acids. The V and J ends lost 7 bases and 3 bases, in that order; junction bases with no gene match: 7. In germline, CDR1 is MDHEN, CDR2 SYDVKM. The CDR3 region is CASTTGAPYTEAFF. The CDR3 nucleotides read TGTGCCAGCACGACAGGGGCCCCGTACACTGAAGCTTTCTTT.

This chain joins TRBV12-3 or TRBV12-4 and TRBJ1-2, with D maybe TRBD1 (6 bases). This CDR3 comprises 11 residues. CDR3 nucleotide sequence: TGTGTCAACAGTTTCGGACAGCGCTACACCTTC. It translates to CVNSFGQRYTF.

The count of this clonotype is one. With a much larger clone just one base away, this may be a read error. V usage is TRBV27 and J usage is TRBJ2-7, with D possibly called TRBD1 or TRBD2 (5 bases each). CDR3 length: 14 residues. Germline V CDR1 and CDR2: MNHEY, SMNVEV (reference sequence). The V gene lost 2 bases and the J gene lost 3 bases, with 11 bases spanning the gap. The DNA for the CDR3 is TGTGCCAGCAGTTTAAGGGGACCGAACTACGAGCAGTACTTC. This encodes CASSLRGPNYEQYF.

Only a few counts were recorded for this clonotype. DNA of the CDR3: TGTGCCAGCACGCAGGGAACTAATGAAAAACTGTTTTTT. Protein product: CASTQGTNEKLFF. V is TRBV28 and J is TRBJ1-4; D perhaps matches TRBD1 (5 bases). The CDR3 contains 13 residues. Germline values: CDR1 MDHEN, CDR2 SYDVKM. The V and J ends lost 7 bases and 1 base respectively, with 7 bases between them.

The CDR3 nucleotides read TGTGCCAGCAGTTACCAACAGCAGGGGGGCTCCTATAATTCACCCCTCCACTTT. Translated: CASSYQQQGGSYNSPLHF. The chain is built from TRBV6-5 and TRBJ1-6, with 7 bases fitting TRBD1. The V and J ends lost 2 bases and 0 bases, in that order; junction bases with no gene match: 7. The germline V gene has CDR1 MNHEY and CDR2 SVGAGI. This CDR3 has 18 residues.

This sequence joins TRBV20-1 and TRBJ1-4; tentative D call: TRBD1 (5 bases). The germline V gene encodes CDR1 DFQATT and CDR2 SNEGSKA (reference sequence). V lost 0 bases to trimming and J lost 8 bases, with 16 bases between them. This CDR3 comprises 15 residues. The CDR3 loop is CSARDTGTSAEKLFF. CDR3 nucleotide sequence: TGCAGTGCTAGAGATACGGGGACGTCGGCCGAAAAACTGTTTTTT.

The sample holds many counts of this clonotype. The V call is TRBV30, the J call TRBJ1-4; D uncertain. Germline V gene data show CDR1 as GTSNPN and CDR2 as SVGIG (reference sequence). CDR3 length: 13 amino acids. Trimming left V 0 bases short and J 4 bases short, with 6 bases between. The DNA of the CDR3 is TGTGCCTGGAGTGTACGGAATAATGAAAAACTGTTTTTT. Its translation is CAWSVRNNEKLFF.

The V and J genes are TRBV12-3 or TRBV12-4 and TRBJ1-2; tentatively, D is TRBD1 (5 bases). The ends were cut back, 3 bases at V and 3 bases at J, with 8 bases in the middle. The CDR3 is 13 residues long. CDR3 in DNA: TGTGCCAGCAGTTTTGGGGACTACTATGGCTACACCTTC. Translation: CASSFGDYYGYTF.

This clonotype was seen more than once but under ten times. This chain uses TRBV20-1 with TRBJ2-3; 9 bases map to TRBD2. CDR3 length equals 16 residues. V trimming: 6 bases; J trimming: 8 bases; junction bases outside the gene matches: 18. Germline values: CDR1 DFQATT, CDR2 SNEGSKA (reference sequence). CDR3 loop: CSAHSMRGGGSLTQYF. In DNA, the CDR3 is TGCAGTGCCCATTCTATGCGGGGGGGCGGGTCCCTTACGCAGTATTTT.

V and J are TRBV20-1 and TRBJ2-6; the match to TRBD1 covers 8 bases. The CDR3 totals 18 residues. Germline V gene sequence: CDR1 DFQATT, CDR2 SNEGSKA (reference sequence). V was clipped by 3 bases and J by 1 base; unmatched bases: 11. CDR3 protein: CSAREGTGVSSGANVLTF. The CDR3 nucleotides read TGCAGTGCTAGGGAAGGGACAGGAGTCTCATCTGGGGCCAACGTCCTGACTTTC.

Turning to this clonotype: The conserved final phenylalanine or tryptophan is absent from the CDR3, which likely points to a read error. CDR3 sequence: CASSDRSGTNTQYL. CDR3 in DNA: TGTGCCAGCAGTGACAGATCCGGGACAAATACGCAGTATTTG. The gene calls are TRBV2 and TRBJ2-3, with D possibly being TRBD1 (6 bases). The V and J ends lost 3 bases and 7 bases respectively, with 14 bases between them. Germline lookup yields CDR1 SNHLY and CDR2 FYNNEI. This CDR3 region has 14 residues.

This clonotype has just a few counts. The chain links TRBV20-1 to TRBJ1-5, with TRBD1 identical over 9 bases. Germline values: CDR1 DFQATT, CDR2 SNEGSKA (reference sequence). Losses at the gene ends were 5 bases for V and 0 bases for J; bases not matched to a gene: 5. The CDR3 runs 15 residues. The CDR3 spells CSAETGGNSNQPQHF. In DNA, the CDR3 is TGCAGTGCTGAAACAGGGGGCAATAGCAATCAGCCCCAGCATTTT.

This clonotype was seen many times. The junction departs from germline at one end; a sequencing error may be responsible. The chain uses TRBV9 and TRBJ2-5; D is possibly TRBD2 (6 bases). Germline V gene data show CDR1 as SGDLS and CDR2 as YYNGEE. CDR3 length: 14 residues. The CDR3: CASSGNIVQETQYF. The CDR3 region has the DNA TGTGCCAGTAGCGGTAATATAGTCCAAGAGACCCAGTACTTC.

This clonotype was seen only a few times. This chain uses TRBV7-2 with TRBJ1-1; 7 bases align to TRBD1. CDR3 length: 16 residues. V trimming: 4 bases; J trimming: 0 bases; junction bases outside the gene matches: 8. Per germline, CDR1 SGHTA and CDR2 FQGNSA. CDR3 loop: CASSSGQVWMNTEAFF. In nucleotides, the CDR3 is TGTGCCAGCAGCTCCGGACAGGTTTGGATGAACACTGAAGCTTTCTTT. The full variable domain, with the rest looked up from reference TRBV7-2 and TRBJ1-1, is GAGVSQSPSNKVTEKGKDVELRCDPISGHTALYWYRQSLGQGLEFLIYFQGNSAPDKSGLPSDRFSAERTGGSVSTLTIQRTQQEDSAVYLCASSSGQVWMNTEAFFGQGTRLTVV.

This clonotype was detected only once. The chain couples TRBV29-1 to TRBJ2-1; D is undetermined. Germline CDR1 SQVTM, CDR2 ANQGSEA. The CDR3 loop spans 14 amino acids. The V gene lost 0 bases and the J gene lost 3 bases, with 9 bases spanning the gap. CDR3 sequence reads: CSVEDASGYNEQFF. CDR3 in DNA: TGCAGCGTTGAAGATGCCAGTGGCTACAATGAGCAGTTCTTC.